The 20 T cell receptor beta chains below were found in one sample sequenced in a study of T cells expressing NK-cell markers. TCRdb re-called the 5' RACE reads and catalogs CDR3 proteins one per entry, DNA excluded. The sample includes roughly 380,000 distinct CDR3 sequences. The sample was blood T cells: a sorted CD56 or NKG2C T cell subset, CD4+ or CD8+ T cells, or bulk PBMC T cells (not recorded which). These receptors all come from a man aged 18-69 years in good health.

V is TRBV28 and J is TRBJ2-6; as DNA is missing, the TRBD1 call by TCRdb cannot be tested. Per germline, CDR1 MDHEN and CDR2 SYDVKM. This CDR3 spans 16 amino acids. The CDR3 here is CASTGHSGTGANVLTF.

V usage is TRBV20-1 and J usage is TRBJ2-7; with no DNA, the TCRdb D assignment of TRBD2 cannot be verified. The CDR3 contains 14 residues. Germline-derived CDR1 and CDR2 are DFQATT and SNEGSKA (reference sequence). The CDR3 here is CSARDQGGTYEQYF.

V is TRBV7-8 and J is TRBJ2-4; absent DNA, TCRdb's TRBD1 call cannot be checked. Germline V gene data show CDR1 as SGHVS and CDR2 as FQNEAQ. The CDR3 is 15 amino acids. The CDR3: CASSPVGGQQNIQYF.

J is TRBJ2-3 and V is TRBV5-5. The germline V gene has CDR1 SGHKS and CDR2 YYEKEE (reference sequence). The CDR3 is 12 residues long. CDR3 sequence: CASSLSSNTQYF.

V is TRBV28 and J is TRBJ1-1; no DNA is available, so the TRBD1 call from TCRdb remains unchecked. CDR1 is MDHEN, CDR2 SYDVKM, per germline. There are 14 residues in the CDR3. The CDR3 spells CASRYREVNTEAFF. The whole variable domain, remainder taken from reference TRBV28 and TRBJ1-1, is DVKVTQSSRYLVKRTGEKVFLECVQDMDHENMFWYRQDPGLGLRLIYFSYDVKMKEKGDIPEGYSVSREKKERFSLILESASTNQTSMYLCASRYREVNTEAFFGQGTRLTVV.

The chain recombines TRBV7-9 with TRBJ1-1; TCRdb proposes TRBD1, but this gene call is untestable without DNA. The CDR3 totals 16 residues. CDR1 SEHNR and CDR2 FQNEAQ come from the germline V gene (reference sequence). This chain's CDR3 is CASSSRRGDDGLRAFF.

The V and J genes are TRBV6-5 and TRBJ2-1; TCRdb lists TRBD1, though no DNA is available to test this call. CDR3 length: 16 amino acids. CDR1 and CDR2 (germline): MNHEY, SVGAGI. The CDR3: CASSYGGGGSYNEQFF.

This chain joins TRBV13 and TRBJ2-4; TCRdb names TRBD1, which stays unverified in the absence of DNA. The CDR3 spans 17 residues. Germline V CDR1 and CDR2: PRHDT, FYEKMQ (reference sequence). Here the CDR3 reads CASSPIRQGLAKNIQYF. Combining the CDR3 with reference TRBV13 and TRBJ2-4 gives the whole variable domain AAGVIQSPRHLIKEKRETATLKCYPIPRHDTVYWYQQGPGQDPQFLISFYEKMQSDKGSIPDRFSAQQFSDYHSELNMSSLELGDSALYFCASSPIRQGLAKNIQYFGAGTRLSVL.

The V and J genes are TRBV7-7 and TRBJ2-3; with no DNA, the TCRdb D assignment of TRBD1 cannot be verified. Germline lookup yields CDR1 SSHAT and CDR2 FNYEAQ (reference sequence). The CDR3 is 13 residues long. The CDR3 is CASSQTGGNTQYF.

The chain uses TRBV5-1 and TRBJ2-2; absent DNA, TCRdb's TRBD1 call cannot be checked. The length of the CDR3 is 16 residues. CDR1 and CDR2 (germline): SGHRS, YFSETQ. The CDR3: CASSLGQGRYTGELFF.

The chain couples TRBV6-1 to TRBJ2-7; the TCRdb call, TRBD1, lacks DNA for checking. The CDR3 sequence is 14 residues long. From germline, CDR1 is MNHNS and CDR2 SASEGT. The CDR3 here is CASRTQGMNYEQYF.

This rearrangement joins TRBV7-9 to TRBJ2-3; the D call from TCRdb, TRBD1, cannot be confirmed without DNA. CDR1 and CDR2 (germline): SEHNR, FQNEAQ (reference sequence). The CDR3 runs 15 residues. CDR3 residues: CASSLDNRATDTQYF.

The V and J genes are TRBV3-1 and TRBJ2-2; TCRdb designates TRBD1, a call that cannot be tested without DNA. The CDR3 spans 14 residues. Germline loops: CDR1 LGHDT, CDR2 YNNKEL (reference sequence). The CDR3 loop is CASRDRVRTGELFF.

The chain recombines TRBV10-3 with TRBJ2-1; lacking DNA, the TRBD2 call made by TCRdb goes unchecked. Germline CDR1 reads ENHRY; CDR2 reads SYGVKD. There are 12 residues in the CDR3. This CDR3 is CAISVAGNEQFF.

The V and J genes are TRBV19 and TRBJ2-2; TCRdb names TRBD1, which stays unverified in the absence of DNA. The germline V gene has CDR1 LNHDA and CDR2 SQIVND (reference sequence). The CDR3 loop spans 14 amino acids. The CDR3 spells CASRLWGSTGELFF.

The chain has TRBV12-3 or TRBV12-4 and TRBJ1-3; TCRdb picks TRBD1, but there is no DNA to check that call. The CDR3 has 15 residues. The CDR3 sequence: CASSRQGARGNTIYF.

The chain employs TRBV2 and TRBJ2-5; the D call of TRBD1 rests on TCRdb alone, since no DNA is present to check it. Germline V gene lookup returns CDR1 SNHLY and CDR2 FYNNEI. The CDR3 sequence is 15 residues long. The chain's CDR3 is CASSGASGLQETQYF.

The chain carries TRBV5-1 and TRBJ1-5; lacking DNA, the TRBD1 call made by TCRdb goes unchecked. The CDR3 totals 13 residues. In germline, CDR1 is SGHRS, CDR2 YFSETQ. Here the CDR3 reads CASRGQEGQPQHF.

The V gene is TRBV11-1, the J gene TRBJ2-6; TCRdb returns TRBD2, unconfirmable since there is no DNA. The CDR3 loop spans 15 amino acids. The germline V gene encodes CDR1 SGHAT and CDR2 FQDESV (reference sequence). The CDR3 is CASSLGRGRANVLTF.

The chain employs TRBV2 and TRBJ1-2; TCRdb designates TRBD1, a call that cannot be tested without DNA. Germline CDR1 SNHLY, CDR2 FYNNEI. The CDR3 covers 15 residues. This chain's CDR3 is CASSMTWTGVDGYTF. The whole variable domain, remainder taken from reference TRBV2 and TRBJ1-2, is EPEVTQTPSHQVTQMGQEVILRCVPISNHLYFYWYRQILGQKVEFLVSFYNNEISEKSEIFDDQFSVERPDGSNFTLKIRSTKLEDSAMYFCASSMTWTGVDGYTFGSGTRLTVV.